This TCR beta chain was recorded in a study of radiation and T cells in renal cell carcinoma. Study-level findings and limits: Top tumor clonotypes rose in blood 2 weeks post-radiation, then contracted.

Assay: immunoSEQ multiplex PCR; the TCRdb copy retains only in-frame clones and omits some. The table shows about 130,000 clones, with 70% to 90% occurring only once. Germline loops: CDR1 LGHNT, CDR2 FRNRAP. The CDR3 totals 14 residues. J was trimmed by 8 bases and V by 4 bases; bases with no gene match: 4. Noted time point: baseline pretreatment blood. The treatment denotes: 15 Gy SBRT to primary tumor, nephrectomy 4 weeks later. After SBRT, blood was collected at 2 and 4 weeks, plus baseline. Notes on this clone: Its antigen remains unknown.

The source of this sequence is a woman aged 50 to 60 with renal cell carcinoma. This chain links TRBV12-5 with TRBJ2-1, with TRBD2 identical over 11 bases. The material sequenced was blood, taken from a patient whose treatment included radiotherapy and nephrectomy. The CDR3 DNA reads as TGTGCTAGTGGTTCAGGACTAGCGGGCGATGAGCAGTTCTTC. This gives the protein CASGSGLAGDEQFF. Full variable domain (missing parts from reference TRBV12-5 and TRBJ2-1): DARVTQTPRHKVTEMGQEVTMRCQPILGHNTVFWYRQTMMQGLELLAYFRNRAPLDDSGMPKDRFSAEMPDATLATLKIQPSEPRDSAVYFCASGSGLAGDEQFFGPGTRLTVL.